The clone carrying this T cell receptor (beta chain) has at least ten counts. These data are taken from a study of regulatory T cells in long-lasting Graves disease. For TCR beta, libraries came from iRepertoire HTBI primers and Arm-PCR of CDR3 regions. One entry per CDR3 protein results from TCRdb running MiXCR on the multiplex PCR reads. Of hundreds of thousands of distinct CDR3 sequences in the sample, 15% to 20% were seen once. From germline, CDR1 is DFQATT and CDR2 SNEGSKA (reference sequence). V lost 6 bases and J lost 5; bases outside the gene matches: 7. The CDR3 has 14 amino acids. Time point: newly diagnosed GD, antithyroid drugs for less than 3 months. PBMC-extracted RNA yielded the TCR library. These records were also assigned to another study, of T cells in Graves' hyperthyroidism and ophthalmopathy.

The sequencing here drew on peripheral blood mononuclear cells (PBMCs), taken at new diagnosis, from a patient treated with antithyroid drugs. The sequence came from a man aged 35 to 55 with Graves disease. The chain recombines TRBV20-1 with TRBJ2-3; 11 bases fit TRBD2. CDR3 in DNA: TGCAGTGCGCTTAGCGGGGGGGCTGAAGATACGCAGTATTTT. This gives the protein CSALSGGAEDTQYF.